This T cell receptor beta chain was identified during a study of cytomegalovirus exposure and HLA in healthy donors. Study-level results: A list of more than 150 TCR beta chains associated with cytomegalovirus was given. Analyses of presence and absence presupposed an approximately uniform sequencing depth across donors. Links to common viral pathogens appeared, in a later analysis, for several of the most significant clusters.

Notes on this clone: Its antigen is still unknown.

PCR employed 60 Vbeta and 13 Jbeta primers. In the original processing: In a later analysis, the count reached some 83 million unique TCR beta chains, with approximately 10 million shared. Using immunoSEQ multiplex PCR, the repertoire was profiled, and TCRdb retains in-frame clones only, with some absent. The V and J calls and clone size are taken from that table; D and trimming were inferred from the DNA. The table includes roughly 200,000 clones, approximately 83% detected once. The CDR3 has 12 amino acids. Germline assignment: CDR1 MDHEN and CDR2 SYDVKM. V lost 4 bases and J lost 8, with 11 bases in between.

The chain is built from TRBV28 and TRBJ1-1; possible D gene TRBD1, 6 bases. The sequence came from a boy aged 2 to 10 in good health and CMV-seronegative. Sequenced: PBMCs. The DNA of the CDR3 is TGTGCCAGCAGTTATCCAGGGGAGGAAGCTTTCTTT. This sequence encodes CASSYPGEEAFF.